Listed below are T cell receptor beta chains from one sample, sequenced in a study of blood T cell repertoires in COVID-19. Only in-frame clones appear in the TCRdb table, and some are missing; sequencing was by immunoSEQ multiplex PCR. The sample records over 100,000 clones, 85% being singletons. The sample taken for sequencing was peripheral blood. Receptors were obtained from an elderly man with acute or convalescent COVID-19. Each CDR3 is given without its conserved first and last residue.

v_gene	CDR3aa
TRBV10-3	AISAGGWGDGYT
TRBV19	ASSIGQNTGELF
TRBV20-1	SVLFNEQF
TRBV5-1	ASSFRTGARADTEAF
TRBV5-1	ASSSGQGIDTQY
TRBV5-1	ASSFATGPQETQY
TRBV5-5	ASSSSSGANVLT
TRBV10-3	AISVGGTFNEKLF
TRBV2	ASKPSGGTDTQY
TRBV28	ASSFQGPEAF